This T cell receptor (beta chain) is from a study of blood T cell repertoires in COVID-19. Study as a whole: COVID-19 samples, acute and convalescent, were from the United States, Italy and Spain.

The data were produced by immunoSEQ multiplex PCR, yet TCRdb's version contains in-frame clones alone and is incomplete. Altogether around 100,000 clones are present, around four fifths being singletons, with the ten largest covering about an eighth. J gave up 7 bases and V 3 bases, and 1 base lay outside the gene matches. CDR3 length equals 13 residues. Germline V CDR1 and CDR2: SGHVS, FNYEAQ. The chain recombines TRBV7-6 with TRBJ1-4, with TRBD1 matching 8 bases. This receptor was obtained from a woman in her seventies with acute or convalescent COVID-19. The sample was peripheral blood. CDR3: CASSFDRGEKLFF. CDR3 DNA: TGTGCCAGCAGCTTCGACAGGGGTGAAAAACTGTTTTTT.